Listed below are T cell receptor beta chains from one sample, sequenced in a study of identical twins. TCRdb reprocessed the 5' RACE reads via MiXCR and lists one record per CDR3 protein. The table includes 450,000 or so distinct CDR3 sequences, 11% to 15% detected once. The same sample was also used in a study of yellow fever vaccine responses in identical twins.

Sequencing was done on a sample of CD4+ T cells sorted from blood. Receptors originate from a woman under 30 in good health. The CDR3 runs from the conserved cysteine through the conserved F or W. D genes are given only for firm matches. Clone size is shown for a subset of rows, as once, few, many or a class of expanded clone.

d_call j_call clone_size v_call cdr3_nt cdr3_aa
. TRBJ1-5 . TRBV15 TGTGCCACCAGCAGAGATACGGGTTCCGGTCAGCCCCAGCATTTT CATSRDTGSGQPQHF
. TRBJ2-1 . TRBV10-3 TGTGCCATCAACGACTTGGGAGGGGGGGAGAGTGAGCAGTTCTTC CAINDLGGGESEQFF
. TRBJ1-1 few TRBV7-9 TGTGCCAGCAGTATCGTTGGCAGGTCTATTGAAGCTTTCTTT CASSIVGRSIEAFF
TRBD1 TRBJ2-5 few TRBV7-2 TGTGCCAGCAGCGTTAGAGGGACAGAAGAGACCCAGTACTTC CASSVRGTEETQYF
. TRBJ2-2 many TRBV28 TGTGCCAGCAGCCTCAGACCCGGGACACCGAACACCGGGGAGCTGTTTTTT CASSLRPGTPNTGELFF
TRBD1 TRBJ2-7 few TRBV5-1 TGCGCCAGCAGCCAACAGGGGCCGTCCTACGAGCAGTACTTC CASSQQGPSYEQYF
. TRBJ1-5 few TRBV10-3 TGTGCCATCAGTGATGACCTTGATCAGCCCCAGCATTTT CAISDDLDQPQHF
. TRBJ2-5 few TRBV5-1 TGCGCCAGCAGCTTGGCCGGGCTGGCGGGGGAGACCCAGTACTTC CASSLAGLAGETQYF
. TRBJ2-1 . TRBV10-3 TGTGCCATCAGTGTTAGAGGGGATGAGCAGTTCTTC CAISVRGDEQFF
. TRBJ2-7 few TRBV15 TGTGCCACCAGCAGGGACTACTCCTACGAGCAGTACTTC CATSRDYSYEQYF
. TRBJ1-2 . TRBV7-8 TGTGCCAGCAGCCTCGCCGGTACGTCGGATGGCTACACCTTC CASSLAGTSDGYTF
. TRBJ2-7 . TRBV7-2 TGTGCCAGCAGCTTAGAGGAGGGCTACGAGCAGTACTTC CASSLEEGYEQYF
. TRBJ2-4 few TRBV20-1 TGCAGTGCTAGAGAGCCTATAAACATTCAGTACTTC CSAREPINIQYF
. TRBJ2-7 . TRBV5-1 TGCGCCAGCAGCTTGGATGGTTTAGGAGGGGGCAGCGAGCAGTACTTC CASSLDGLGGGSEQYF
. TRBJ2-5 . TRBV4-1 TGCGCCAGCAGCCAAGATGGGAAGGTGAGGGGAAGAGAGACCCAGTACTTC CASSQDGKVRGRETQYF
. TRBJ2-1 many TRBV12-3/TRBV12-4 TGTGCCAGCAGCTCCGACAGCCCCTCCTACAATGAGCAGTTCTTC CASSSDSPSYNEQFF
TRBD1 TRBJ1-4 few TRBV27 TGTGCCAGCAGTCGACCCCCGGGACAGGGAGATGAAAAACTGTTTTTT CASSRPPGQGDEKLFF
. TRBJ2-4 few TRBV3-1 TGTGCCAGCAGCCAAGGACAAGTAAAGGGGAACATTCAGTACTTC CASSQGQVKGNIQYF
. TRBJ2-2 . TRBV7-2 TGTGCCAGCAGCTTAGCGCTGGGAATAAACACCGGGGAGCTGTTTTTT CASSLALGINTGELFF
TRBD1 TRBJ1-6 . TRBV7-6 TGTGCCAGCAGCTTAGAAGGCAGGGGGATTACACCCCTCCACTTT CASSLEGRGITPLHF
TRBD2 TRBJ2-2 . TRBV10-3 TGTGCCATCAGTGGTCTAGCGGCCAACACCGGGGAGCTGTTTTTT CAISGLAANTGELFF
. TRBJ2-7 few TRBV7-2 TGTGCCAGCAGCTGGGGACCCTACTACGAGCAGTACTTC CASSWGPYYEQYF
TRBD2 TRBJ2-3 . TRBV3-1 TGTGCCAGCAGACAAGCGGGATTGGGCACAGATACGCAGTATTTT CASRQAGLGTDTQYF
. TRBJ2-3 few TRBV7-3 TGTGCCAGCAGCTTAACCCAGATACCCACAGATACGCAGTATTTT CASSLTQIPTDTQYF
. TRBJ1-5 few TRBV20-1 TGCAGTGCTAGATCGGACAGACACAATCAGCCCCAGCATTTT CSARSDRHNQPQHF
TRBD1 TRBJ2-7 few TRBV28 TGTGCCAGCAGTTTAATGGGACAGGGTATCTCCTACGAGCAGTACTTC CASSLMGQGISYEQYF
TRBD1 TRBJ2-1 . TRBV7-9 TGTGCCAGCAGCTTCCTGACAGGGGCGCAGTTCTTC CASSFLTGAQFF
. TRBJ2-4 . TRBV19 TGTGCCAGTAGTATCTTGGGGGCATGGAAAAACATTCAGTACTTC CASSILGAWKNIQYF
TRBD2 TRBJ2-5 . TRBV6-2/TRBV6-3 TGTGCCAGCAGTTTTAGCGGGAGTTACCAAGAGACCCAGTACTTC CASSFSGSYQETQYF
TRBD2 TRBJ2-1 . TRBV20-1 TGCAGTGTCCCCGGAAGGACTAGCGGGAGGGGTGAGCAGTTCTTC CSVPGRTSGRGEQFF
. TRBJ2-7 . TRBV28 TGTGCCAGCAGTTTTACGGCCCTCCACGAGCAGTACTTC CASSFTALHEQYF
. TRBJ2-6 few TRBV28 TGTGCCAGCAGTCGCCCCGGGACGGGGACTGGGGCCAACGTCCTGACTTTC CASSRPGTGTGANVLTF
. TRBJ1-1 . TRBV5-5 TGTGCCAGCAGCCCCCCCCCGCCGAGAATGAACACTGAAGCTTTCTTT CASSPPPPRMNTEAFF
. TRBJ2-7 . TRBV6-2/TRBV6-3 TGTGCCAGCAGTTTTTCCAGGGTAAACCACGAGCAGTACTTC CASSFSRVNHEQYF
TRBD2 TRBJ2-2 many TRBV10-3 TGTGCCATCGGGGTCGGGACTAAGAACACCGGGGAGCTGTTTTTT CAIGVGTKNTGELFF
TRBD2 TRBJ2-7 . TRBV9 TGTGCCAGCAGCGTGTATAGCGGGGGGAGATACGAGCAGTACTTC CASSVYSGGRYEQYF
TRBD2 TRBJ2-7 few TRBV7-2 TGTGCCAGCAGCTCAGGTAGAGGCGGGGGGCCCCGGGACGAGCAGTACTTC CASSSGRGGGPRDEQYF
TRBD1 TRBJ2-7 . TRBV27 TGTGCCAGCAGTTTATTTGGACAGGGTAGCTACGAGCAGTACTTC CASSLFGQGSYEQYF
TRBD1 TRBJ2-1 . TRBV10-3 TGTGCCATCAGTGCAGACAGGGGCTACAATGAGCAGTTCTTC CAISADRGYNEQFF
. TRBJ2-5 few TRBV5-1 TGCGCCAGCGCCGGGGGTGGGGAGACCCAGTACTTC CASAGGGETQYF
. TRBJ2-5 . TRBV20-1 TGCAGTGCTAGAGATCTAGGGGGTAGCCAAGAGACCCAGTACTTC CSARDLGGSQETQYF
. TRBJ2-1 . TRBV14 TGTGCCAGCAGTCAGTACCGGGACCTAGAGCAGTTCTTC CASSQYRDLEQFF
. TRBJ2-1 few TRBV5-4 TGTGCCAGCAGTCTTACGAGTCGACGGACAGTTTACAATGAGCAGTTCTTC CASSLTSRRTVYNEQFF
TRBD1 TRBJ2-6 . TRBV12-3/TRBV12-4 TGTGCCAGCAGTCTTCGGACAGGGTCTGGGGCCAACGTCCTGACTTTC CASSLRTGSGANVLTF
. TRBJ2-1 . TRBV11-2 TGTGCCAGCAGATCCCGCCCGGGAGACGGGTACAATGAGCAGTTCTTC CASRSRPGDGYNEQFF
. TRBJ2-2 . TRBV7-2 TGTGCCAGCAGCCCAGACAGAGCGAGGTCCGGGGAGCTGTTTTTT CASSPDRARSGELFF
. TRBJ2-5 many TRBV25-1 TGTGCCAGCAGTGAGAGGGTGCGAGAGACCCAGTACTTC CASSERVRETQYF
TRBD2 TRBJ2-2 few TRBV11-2 TGTGCCAGCAGCAGACGTCTTCTAGCGGGAGCGAACACCGGGGAGCTGTTTTTT CASSRRLLAGANTGELFF
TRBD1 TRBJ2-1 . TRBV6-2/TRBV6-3 TGTGCCAGCGAGGGACAGAGCTCCTACAATGAGCAGTTCTTC CASEGQSSYNEQFF
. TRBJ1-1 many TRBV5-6 TGTGCCAGCGGGGAGAACACTGAAGCTTTCTTT CASGENTEAFF
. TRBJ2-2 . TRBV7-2 TGTGCCAGCAGCTTAGTCATTGGCGGGGAGCTGTTTTTT CASSLVIGGELFF
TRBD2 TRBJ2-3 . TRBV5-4 TGTGCCAGCAGCCTGAAGCGGGGTAGCACAGATACGCAGTATTTT CASSLKRGSTDTQYF
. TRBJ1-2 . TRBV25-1 TGTGCCAGCAGTGATGGGCCATATGGCTACACCTTC CASSDGPYGYTF
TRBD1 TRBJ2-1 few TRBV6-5 TGTGCCAGCAGTTCCGGGACAGGGAGAGGGGGGGTGCCAGAGCAGTTCTTC CASSSGTGRGGVPEQFF
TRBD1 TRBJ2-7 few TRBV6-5 TGTGCCAGCAGTTACCGGGACAGGGGTTCCTACGAGCAGTACTTC CASSYRDRGSYEQYF
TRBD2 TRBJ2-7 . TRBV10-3 TGTGCCATCAGTGAGTCGGCTAGCGGGAGATACGAGCAGTACTTC CAISESASGRYEQYF
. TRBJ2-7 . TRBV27 TGTGCCAGCAGTACCTATTCAACAGGTTTGGCCTGGGAGCAGTACTTC CASSTYSTGLAWEQYF
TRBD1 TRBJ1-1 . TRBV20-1 TGCAGTGCTAGAGGGGGCGGACAGGGGGCCGTTGAAGCTTTCTTT CSARGGGQGAVEAFF
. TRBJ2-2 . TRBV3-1 TGTGCCAGCAGGGAAGTAGGGGAGCTGTTTTTT CASREVGELFF